Sequencing of this TCR beta chain was carried out in a study of T cells in Graves' hyperthyroidism and ophthalmopathy. General observations from the study: Blood shared most expanded thyroid clonotypes above 0.001.

With 2 bases removed from V and 0 bases from J, the gap between germline ends came to 14 bases. CDR3 length: 16 amino acids. CDR1 and CDR2 (germline): MNHEY, SVGEGT. Worth noting for this clonotype: Its antigen is not known.

Amplified TCR beta CDR3 regions came from RNA transcripts. TCR CDR3 regions were first amplified by RT-PCR with HTBI primers. One entry per CDR3 protein results from TCRdb running MiXCR on the multiplex PCR reads. The sample contains 700,000 to 850,000 distinct CDR3 sequences, roughly a third of which appear only once. The gene calls are TRBV6-2 or TRBV6-3 and TRBJ2-7; D is perhaps TRBD2 (6 bases). Sequencing input: blood. The TCR originated in a woman aged 40 to 49 with Graves' hyperthyroidism. The CDR3 sequence: CASSYGGTSVSYEQYF. The CDR3 DNA sequence: TGTGCCAGCAGTTACGGCGGGACGTCAGTCTCCTACGAGCAGTACTTC.